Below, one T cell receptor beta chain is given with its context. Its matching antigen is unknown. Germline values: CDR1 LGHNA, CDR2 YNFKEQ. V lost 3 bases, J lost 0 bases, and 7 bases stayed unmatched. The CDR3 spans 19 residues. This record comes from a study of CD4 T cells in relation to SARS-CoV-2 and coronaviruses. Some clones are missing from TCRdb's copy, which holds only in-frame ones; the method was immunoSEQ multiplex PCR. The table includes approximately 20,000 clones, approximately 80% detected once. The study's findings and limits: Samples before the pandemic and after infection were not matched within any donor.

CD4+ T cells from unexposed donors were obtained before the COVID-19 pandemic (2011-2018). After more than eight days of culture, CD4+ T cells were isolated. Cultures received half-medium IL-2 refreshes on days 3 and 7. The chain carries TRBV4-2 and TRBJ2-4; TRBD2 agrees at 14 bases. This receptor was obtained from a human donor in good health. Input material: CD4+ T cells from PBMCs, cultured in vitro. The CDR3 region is CASSQSGLAGDLAKNIQYF. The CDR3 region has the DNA TGTGCCAGCAGCCAGTCGGGACTAGCGGGAGATCTAGCCAAAAACATTCAGTACTTC.